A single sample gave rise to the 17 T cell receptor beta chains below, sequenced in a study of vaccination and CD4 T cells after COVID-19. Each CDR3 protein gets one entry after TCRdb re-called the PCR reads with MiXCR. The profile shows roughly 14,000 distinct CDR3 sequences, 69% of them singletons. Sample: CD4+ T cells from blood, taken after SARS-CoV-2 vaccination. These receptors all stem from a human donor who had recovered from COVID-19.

CDR3 in amino acids: CASGTGSEQYF. The CDR3 DNA reads TGTGCCAGTGGGACAGGGAGCGAGCAGTACTTC. The V call is TRBV19, the J call TRBJ2-7; 9 bases match TRBD1. V gave up 8 bases and J gave up 6 bases; unmatched junction bases: 2. There are 11 residues in the CDR3. Germline-derived CDR1 and CDR2 are LNHDA and SQIVND (reference sequence).

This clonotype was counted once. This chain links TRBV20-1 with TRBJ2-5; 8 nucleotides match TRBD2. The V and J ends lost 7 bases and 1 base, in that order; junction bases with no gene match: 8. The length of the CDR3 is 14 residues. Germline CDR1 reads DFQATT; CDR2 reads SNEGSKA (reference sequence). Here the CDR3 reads CSVLAGRSQETQYF. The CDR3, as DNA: TGCAGTGTCTTAGCGGGACGGTCCCAAGAGACCCAGTACTTC.

In nucleotides, the CDR3 is TGTGCCAGCAGGCAGACAGCCTCTGGAAACACCATATATTTT. Its translation: CASRQTASGNTIYF. The chain carries TRBV7-9 and TRBJ1-3; weak D call: TRBD1 (5 bases). Germline CDR1 reads SEHNR; CDR2 reads FQNEAQ (reference sequence). CDR3 length equals 14 residues. V lost 6 bases, J lost 0 bases, and 9 bases lay in between.

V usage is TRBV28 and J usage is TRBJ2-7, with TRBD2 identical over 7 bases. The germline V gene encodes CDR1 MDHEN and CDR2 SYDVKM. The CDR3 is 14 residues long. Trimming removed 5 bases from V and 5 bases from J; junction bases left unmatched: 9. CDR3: CASSRGGSLDEQYF. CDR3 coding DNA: TGTGCCAGCAGTCGGGGCGGGAGTCTGGACGAGCAGTACTTC.

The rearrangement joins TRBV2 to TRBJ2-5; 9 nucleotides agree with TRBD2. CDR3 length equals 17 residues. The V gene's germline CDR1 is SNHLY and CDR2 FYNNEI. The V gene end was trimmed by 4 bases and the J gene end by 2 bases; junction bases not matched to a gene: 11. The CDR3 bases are TGTGCCAGCAGTGGACAGCTAGCGGGACGCATTCAAGAGACCCAGTACTTC. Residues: CASSGQLAGRIQETQYF.

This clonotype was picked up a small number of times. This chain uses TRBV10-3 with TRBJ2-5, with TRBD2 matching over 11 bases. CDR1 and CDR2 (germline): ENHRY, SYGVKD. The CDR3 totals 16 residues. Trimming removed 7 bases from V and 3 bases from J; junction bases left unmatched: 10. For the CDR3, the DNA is TGTGCCATCAAGAAAGGGACTAGCGGTAGTGAAGAGACCCAGTACTTC. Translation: CAIKKGTSGSEETQYF.

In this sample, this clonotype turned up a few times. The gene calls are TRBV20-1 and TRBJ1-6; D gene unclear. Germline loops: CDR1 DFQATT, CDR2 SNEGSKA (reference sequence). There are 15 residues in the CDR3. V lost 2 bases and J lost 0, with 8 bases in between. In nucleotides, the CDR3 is TGCAGTGCTAGATATAGCAGCTCCTATAATTCACCCCTCCACTTT. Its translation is CSARYSSSYNSPLHF.

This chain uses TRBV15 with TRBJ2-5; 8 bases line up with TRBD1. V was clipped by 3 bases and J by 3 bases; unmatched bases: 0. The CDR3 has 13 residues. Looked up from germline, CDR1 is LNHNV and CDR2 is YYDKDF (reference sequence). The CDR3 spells CATSRGQEETQYF. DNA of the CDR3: TGTGCCACCAGCAGGGGACAGGAAGAGACCCAGTACTTC.

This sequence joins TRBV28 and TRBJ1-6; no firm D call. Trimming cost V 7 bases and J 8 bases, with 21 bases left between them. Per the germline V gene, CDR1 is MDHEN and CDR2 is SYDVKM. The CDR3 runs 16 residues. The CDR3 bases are TGTGCCAGCATCCCTGGAGGGCACCATGGGGATTCACCCCTCCACTTT. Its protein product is CASIPGGHHGDSPLHF.

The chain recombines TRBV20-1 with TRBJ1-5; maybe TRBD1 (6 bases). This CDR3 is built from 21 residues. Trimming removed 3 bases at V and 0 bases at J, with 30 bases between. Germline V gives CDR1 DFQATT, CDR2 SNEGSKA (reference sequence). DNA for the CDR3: TGCAGTGCTAGTATCGATCCGTCGGAAATACAGGGATCATATAGCAATCAGCCCCAGCATTTT. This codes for CSASIDPSEIQGSYSNQPQHF.

The CDR3 DNA sequence: TGTGCCTCCGAGTCATATGGCTACACCTTC. Translation gives CASESYGYTF. The gene calls are TRBV7-9 and TRBJ1-2; the D is unclear. Per the germline V gene, CDR1 is SEHNR and CDR2 is FQNEAQ (reference sequence). V was cut by 11 bases and J by 5 bases, with 9 bases left in between. This CDR3 comprises 10 residues.

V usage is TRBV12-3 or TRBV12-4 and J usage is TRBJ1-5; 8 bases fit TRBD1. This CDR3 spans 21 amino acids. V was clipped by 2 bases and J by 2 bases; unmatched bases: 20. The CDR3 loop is CASSLYVLGQESIRRNQPQHF. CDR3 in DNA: TGTGCCAGCAGTTTATACGTGTTGGGACAGGAATCAATACGACGCAATCAGCCCCAGCATTTT.

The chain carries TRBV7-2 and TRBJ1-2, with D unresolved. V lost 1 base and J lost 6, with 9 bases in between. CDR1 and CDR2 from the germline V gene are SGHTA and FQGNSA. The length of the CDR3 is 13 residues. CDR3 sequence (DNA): TGTGCCAGCAGCTTAGGACGGTTCGATGGCTACACCTTC. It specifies CASSLGRFDGYTF.

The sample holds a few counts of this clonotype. CDR3 bases: TGCAGTGCTAGAGCCGCCGGGACAGGTAGCTATGGCTACACCTTC. Protein: CSARAAGTGSYGYTF. The chain is built from TRBV20-1 and TRBJ1-2; 8 positions agree with TRBD1. Germline CDR1 reads DFQATT; CDR2 reads SNEGSKA (reference sequence). The CDR3 has 15 amino acids. J lost 4 bases, V lost 1 base, and 8 bases had no gene match.

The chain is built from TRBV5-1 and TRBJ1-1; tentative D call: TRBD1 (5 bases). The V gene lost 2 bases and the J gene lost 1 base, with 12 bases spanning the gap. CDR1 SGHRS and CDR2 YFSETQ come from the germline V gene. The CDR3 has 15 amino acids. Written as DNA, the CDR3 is TGCGCCAGCAGCTTTAACGGGGGAACGAACACTGAAGCTTTCTTT. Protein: CASSFNGGTNTEAFF.

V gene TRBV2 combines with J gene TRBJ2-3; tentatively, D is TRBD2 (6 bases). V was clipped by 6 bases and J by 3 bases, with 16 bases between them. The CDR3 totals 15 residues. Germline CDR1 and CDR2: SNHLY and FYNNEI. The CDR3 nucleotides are TGTGCCAGCAGCTGGAACAAGGGACTGACAGATACGCAGTATTTT. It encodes CASSWNKGLTDTQYF. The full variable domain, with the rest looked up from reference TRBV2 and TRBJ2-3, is EPEVTQTPSHQVTQMGQEVILRCVPISNHLYFYWYRQILGQKVEFLVSFYNNEISEKSEIFDDQFSVERPDGSNFTLKIRSTKLEDSAMYFCASSWNKGLTDTQYFGPGTRLTVL.

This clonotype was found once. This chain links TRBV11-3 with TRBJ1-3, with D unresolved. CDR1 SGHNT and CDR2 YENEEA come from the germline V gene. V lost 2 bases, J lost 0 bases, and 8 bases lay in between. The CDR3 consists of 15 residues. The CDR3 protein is CASSLSWGSGNTIYF. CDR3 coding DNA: TGTGCCAGCAGCTTATCATGGGGCTCTGGAAACACCATATATTTT.